The TCR beta chain described here comes from a study of T cells in Graves' hyperthyroidism and ophthalmopathy. General observations from the study: Blood also held most thyroid clonotypes expanded beyond 0.001. The model identified upcoming ophthalmopathy a median around 6 months ahead of onset. Ophthalmopathy and stable hyperthyroidism were separated by a 13 V-J model.

Stable Graves' hyperthyroidism denoted no ophthalmopathy progression over 18 months. This clonotype was detected many times. Its antigen is as yet unknown. It was RNA transcripts that yielded the amplified TCR beta CDR3 regions. HTBI primers were used for first-round RT-PCR of the TCR CDR3. TCRdb recomputed calls from the multiplex PCR reads with MiXCR, one row per CDR3 protein. The data hold hundreds of thousands of distinct CDR3 sequences, with approximately 14% observed a single time. The germline gives CDR1 SGHAT, CDR2 FQNNGV. V was clipped by 1 base and J by 6 bases, with 10 bases between them. There are 13 residues in the CDR3.

Sequenced input: blood. The TCR originated in a woman aged 18-35 years with Graves' hyperthyroidism. The rearrangement joins TRBV11-2 to TRBJ2-7; D is undetermined. CDR3 region: CASSLVSIAEQYF. The CDR3 region has the DNA TGTGCCAGCAGCTTAGTCTCTATAGCCGAGCAGTACTTC.